This T cell receptor beta chain was identified during a study of T-cell memory formation after mild COVID-19. Study at large: The study found TCR clusters largely donor specific. Study-wide findings and caveats: Memory sampled before infection contained some responding clones, suggesting cross-reactive memory joined. Most CD4+ clones that shrank were in CM and EM, while CD8+ ones turned up in EMRA.

In its sample, this clonotype was seen a few times. Its antigen is as yet unknown. This CDR3 spans 12 amino acids. Germline CDR1 is ENHRY and CDR2 is SYGVKD. The V and J ends lost 6 bases and 5 bases respectively, with 8 bases between them. TCRdb fed the 5' RACE reads into MiXCR, producing one record per CDR3 protein. This sample has about 260,000 distinct CDR3 sequences, with about 16% found just once. This TCR was sampled from a man between 18 and 29 years old who had mild COVID-19 (a few samples of this study predate the infection). Cell type and time point are not known. The chain joins TRBV10-3 to TRBJ1-5; D is ambiguous. The sequencing input was PBMCs or a T cell subset sorted from them (not recorded which). The CDR3 sequence: CAIRNGDQPQHF. The CDR3 nucleotides are TGTGCCATCAGAAATGGGGATCAGCCCCAGCATTTT.